The entry below describes one T cell receptor (beta chain). The data were obtained in a study of cytomegalovirus exposure and HLA in healthy donors. About the research overall: Later analysis reported that the 95 to 150 validation repertoires shared the platform of the 500 to 750 first-cohort repertoires.

This CDR3 is built from 12 residues. V dropped 7 bases and J dropped 4 bases, with 10 bases sitting between them. The germline V gene has CDR1 LNHDA and CDR2 SQIVND (reference sequence). The method was immunoSEQ multiplex PCR; TCRdb's version includes in-frame clones alone and lacks a portion of them. The sample includes approximately 210,000 clones, more than 75% seen only once; the top ten take more than 1.1%. The material sequenced was PBMCs. V and J are TRBV19 and TRBJ1-2; no reliable D call. The TCR comes from a woman under 30 in good health and CMV-seronegative. CDR3 DNA: TGTGCCAGTACCAACGAACTCTATGGCTACACCTTC. It translates to CASTNELYGYTF.